This TCR beta chain was captured by sequencing in a study of OX40 agonist ivuxolimab in advanced cancers. Study background: Of the patients, three showed partial responses, one with hepatocellular carcinoma and two with cutaneous melanoma.

This clone has a single count. TCRdb's copy holds only in-frame clones and misses some; the assay was immunoSEQ multiplex PCR. The data hold some 100,000 clones, with under 90% observed a single time. CDR3 size: 13 residues. Per germline, CDR1 SGHTA and CDR2 FQGTGA. Between the trimmed V and J ends, which lost 5 bases and 4 bases, there was a span of 9 bases. The receptor was isolated from an adult with an advanced solid tumor such as melanoma, head and neck, liver or kidney cancer. The chain joins TRBV7-3 to TRBJ2-1; no reliable D call. The sample consisted of CD4+ or CD8+ T cells sorted from blood, taken in a trial of the OX40 agonist ivuxolimab. CDR3 nucleotides: TGTGCCAGCAGCCTCGCGGTATACAATGAGCAGTTCTTC. Its protein is CASSLAVYNEQFF. The full variable domain, completed using reference TRBV7-3 and TRBJ2-1, is GAGVSQTPSNKVTEKGKYVELRCDPISGHTALYWYRQSLGQGPEFLIYFQGTGAADDSGLPNDRFFAVRPEGSVSTLKIQRTERGDSAVYLCASSLAVYNEQFFGPGTRLTVL.